Given below is one TCR beta chain in context. Its specificity is unknown. The table came from immunoSEQ multiplex PCR; TCRdb's copy has only in-frame clones and leaves some out. The profile shows more than 25,000 clones, about four fifths of them singletons. This record comes from a study of radiotherapy plus CTLA-4 blockade in lung cancer. V lost 4 bases and J 7 bases, leaving 14 bases between the germline ends. The CDR3 contains 14 residues. CDR1 SGHRS and CDR2 YFSETQ come from the germline V gene. Study results and limitations: TCR clones from tumors expanded in blood after radiotherapy plus ipilimumab. With interferon-beta, early dynamics of blood T cell clones were reported to best predict response.

The source of this sequence is a human donor with non-small cell lung cancer that progressed on radiotherapy plus ipilimumab. Sequenced here: peripheral blood, sampled from a patient treated with radiotherapy plus ipilimumab. The chain joins TRBV5-1 to TRBJ1-4, with a possible D match to TRBD1 (5 bases). The CDR3 nucleotides read TGCGCCAGCAGCCAAAAGGGCCAGGGTGAAAAACTGTTTTTT. Its translation: CASSQKGQGEKLFF.